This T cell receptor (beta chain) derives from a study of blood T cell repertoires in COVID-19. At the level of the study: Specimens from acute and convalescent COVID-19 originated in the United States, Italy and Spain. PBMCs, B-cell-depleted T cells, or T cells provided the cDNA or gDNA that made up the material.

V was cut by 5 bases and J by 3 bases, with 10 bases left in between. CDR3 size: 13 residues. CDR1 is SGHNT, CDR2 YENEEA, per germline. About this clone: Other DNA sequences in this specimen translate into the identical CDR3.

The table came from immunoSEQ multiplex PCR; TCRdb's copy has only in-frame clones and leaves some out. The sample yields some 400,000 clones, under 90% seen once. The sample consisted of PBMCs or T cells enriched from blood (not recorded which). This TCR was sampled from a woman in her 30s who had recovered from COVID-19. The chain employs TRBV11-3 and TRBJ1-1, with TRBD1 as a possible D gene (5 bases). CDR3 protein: CASSLGGDTEAFF. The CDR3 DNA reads TGTGCCAGCAGCCTGGGGGGGGACACTGAAGCTTTCTTT.